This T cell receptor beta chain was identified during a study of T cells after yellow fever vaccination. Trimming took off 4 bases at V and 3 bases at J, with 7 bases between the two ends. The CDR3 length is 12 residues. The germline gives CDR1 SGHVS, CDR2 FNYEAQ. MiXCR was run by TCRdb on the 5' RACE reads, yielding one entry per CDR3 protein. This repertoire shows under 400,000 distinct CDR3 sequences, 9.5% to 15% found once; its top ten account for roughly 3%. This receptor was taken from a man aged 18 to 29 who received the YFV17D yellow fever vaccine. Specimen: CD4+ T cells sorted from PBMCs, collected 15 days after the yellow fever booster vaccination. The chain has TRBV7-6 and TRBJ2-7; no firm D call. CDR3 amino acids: CASSSPHYEQYF. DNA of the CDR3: TGTGCCAGCAGCTCCCCCCACTACGAGCAGTACTTC.